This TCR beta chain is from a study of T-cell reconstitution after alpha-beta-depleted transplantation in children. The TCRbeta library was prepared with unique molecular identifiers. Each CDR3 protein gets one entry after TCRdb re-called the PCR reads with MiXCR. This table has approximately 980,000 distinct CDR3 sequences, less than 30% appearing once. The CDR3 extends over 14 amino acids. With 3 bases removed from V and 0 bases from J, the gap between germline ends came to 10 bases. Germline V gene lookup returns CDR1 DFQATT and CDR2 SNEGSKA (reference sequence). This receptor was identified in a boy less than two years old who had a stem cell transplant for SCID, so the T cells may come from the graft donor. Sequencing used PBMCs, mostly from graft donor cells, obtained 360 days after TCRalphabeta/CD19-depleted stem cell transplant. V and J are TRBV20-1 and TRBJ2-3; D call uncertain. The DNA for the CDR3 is TGCAGTGCTAGGTACAGAAGAAGCACAGATACGCAGTATTTT. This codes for CSARYRRSTDTQYF.